These 5 T cell receptor beta chains originate from one sample sequenced in a study of blood T cells in healthy people across ages. Primed by a sample-barcoded 5' primer and a J-beta primer mix, a second PCR proceeded for about 6 to 11 cycles. TCRdb independently ran MiXCR on the 5' RACE reads; one entry per CDR3 protein. The sample has roughly 800,000 distinct CDR3 sequences; roughly 60% are singletons. The sequenced material came from blood. These receptors were collected from a man younger than 45 in good health.

A few counts support this clonotype. The CDR3 sequence: CATSREMGQSYNEQFF. DNA of the CDR3: TGTGCCACCAGCAGAGAGATGGGACAGTCCTACAATGAGCAGTTCTTC. This chain connects TRBV15 to TRBJ2-1, with 7 bases lining up with TRBD1. CDR1 is LNHNV and CDR2 is YYDKDF in the germline V gene (reference sequence). This CDR3 is 16 amino acids long. After removal of 0 bases from V and 1 base from J, the junction contained 3 bases not matched to a gene.

With respect to this clonotype: One end of the junction varies from germline; a read error may be responsible. This rearrangement joins TRBV7-7 to TRBJ2-1, with 10 bases aligning to TRBD2. The CDR3 spans 14 residues. Germline V gene data show CDR1 as SSHAT and CDR2 as FNYEAQ (reference sequence). The DNA for the CDR3 is TGTGCTAGCAGCTTGGCTAGCGGGAGTAATGAGCAGTTCTTC. As protein: CASSLASGSNEQFF.

The chain combines TRBV6-5 with TRBJ1-2; D remains ambiguous. CDR3 length: 16 residues. Germline values: CDR1 MNHEY, CDR2 SVGAGI. The V end was cut by 0 bases, the J end by 2 bases, with 13 bases between. CDR3 protein: CASSYSSGQLNYGYTF. CDR3 bases: TGTGCCAGCAGTTACTCTTCGGGTCAGTTGAACTATGGCTACACCTTC.

CDR3 coding DNA: TGCGCCAGCAGCCAAGAGGGCGGTGCCCCTAGTCCGGAGACCCAGTACTTC. It yields the protein CASSQEGGAPSPETQYF. The chain is built from TRBV4-3 and TRBJ2-5; D uncertain. Germline-derived CDR1 and CDR2 are LGHNA and YSLEER. The CDR3 consists of 17 residues. V lost 0 bases and J lost 5, with 19 bases in between.

The rearrangement uses TRBV5-1 and TRBJ1-2; a weak D match, TRBD1 (5 bases). The CDR3 is 14 residues long. V was shortened by 5 bases and J by 3 bases, with 14 bases between the two germline ends. The germline CDR1 and CDR2 sequences are SGHRS and YFSETQ. The CDR3 region has the DNA TGCGCCAGCAGAAACGATATGGGACACTATGGCTACACCTTC. Translating gives CASRNDMGHYGYTF.